This T cell receptor (beta chain) was captured in a study of cytomegalovirus exposure and HLA in healthy donors (dated by TCRdb to between 2016 and 2019). The study in broad terms: A later analysis indicated that the 90 to 150 validation repertoires were generated on the platform also employed for the 720 or so repertoires of the first cohort. The aim of the study was to test whether cataloging public T cell receptors could identify signatures of past pathogen exposure. In addition to the first cohort of 666 subjects, a separate validation cohort of 120 different subjects was used. To predict cytomegalovirus infection status, the study brought together high-throughput TCR immunosequencing, statistical association of individual TCRs with disease status, and machine learning.

From the cysteine through the phenylalanine, the CDR3 covers 15 amino acids. CDR3 DNA only is kept here, 45 bases in frame from base 1. As encoded in the germline V gene (reference sequence), CDR1 is SGHNT while CDR2 is YYREEE. Deletion took 4 bases off V and 4 bases off J, with a span of 14 bases between the germline ends. Remarks on this clone: It lacks a known antigen. Within one base of it there is no much larger clone, and no base qualities were kept.

Findings and caveats that apply to the study as a whole: In both the original and validation cohorts, the classifier was reported to diagnose cytomegalovirus status with high specificity and sensitivity. A later analysis lacked HLA typing for the validation cohort, so it scored co-occurrence in that cohort across all 110 or so repertoires. In the study, around 150 TCR beta chains were listed as associated with cytomegalovirus. While some public TCRs were present in many individuals, most TCR sequences turned up only very rarely across donors. A few of the identified cytomegalovirus-associated TCR beta chains were confirmed in vitro to be specific for cytomegalovirus antigens. In a later analysis, TCRs clustered in the first cohort were found to also tend to co-occur in the approximately 110 validation repertoires, with roughly 93% of cluster scores above 0. According to the authors, the approach could potentially be generalized to other disease states and immunological phenotypes.

Library preparation used the immunoSEQ multiplex PCR assay. Under the source paper's analysis protocol: A statistical classification framework was built to diagnose cytomegalovirus status from the catalog of TCR beta chain sequences. TCRdb limited this immuneACCESS table to in-frame rearrangements with V and J called. A share of clones is missing; checked studies link under half to unresolved V genes, and the rest is unexplained. For V, J and clone size, that table is used; D and trimming come from the DNA. Within this sample are approximately 46,000 clones, with approximately 93% of them counted one time only. 2% to 2.5% of the sample belongs to the ten largest clones. The donors were included in the validation cohort of 100 to 150 subjects, a group kept apart from the roughly 690-subject first cohort.

The sample comprised PBMCs. Recombination joined TRBV5-4 with TRBJ1-4; the D gene is unclear. The receptor was isolated from a woman between 18 and 30 years old in good health and CMV-seronegative. The CDR3 region has the sequence CASSPRSGSNEKLFF. The nucleotide sequence reads TGTGCCAGCAGCCCCCGGTCGGGGAGTAATGAAAAACTGTTTTTT. The entire variable domain, with the stretches around the CDR3 drawn from the reference TRBV5-4 and TRBJ1-4 proteins, is ETGVTQSPTHLIKTRGQQVTLRCSSQSGHNTVSWYQQALGQGPQFIFQYYREEENGRGNFPPRFSGLQFPNYSSELNVNALELDDSALYLCASSPRSGSNEKLFFGSGTQLSVL.